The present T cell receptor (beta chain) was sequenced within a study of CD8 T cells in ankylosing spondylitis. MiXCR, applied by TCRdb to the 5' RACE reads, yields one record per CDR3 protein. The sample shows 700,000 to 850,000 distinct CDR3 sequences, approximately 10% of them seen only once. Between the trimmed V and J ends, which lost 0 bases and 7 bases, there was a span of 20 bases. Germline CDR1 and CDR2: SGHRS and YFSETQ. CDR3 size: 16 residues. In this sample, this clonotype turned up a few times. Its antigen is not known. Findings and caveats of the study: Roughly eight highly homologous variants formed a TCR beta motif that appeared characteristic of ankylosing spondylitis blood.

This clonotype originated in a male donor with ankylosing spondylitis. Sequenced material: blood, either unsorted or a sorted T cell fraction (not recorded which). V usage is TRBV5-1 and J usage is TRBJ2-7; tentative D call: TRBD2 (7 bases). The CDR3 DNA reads TGCGCCAGCAGCTTGGCACAGGGAGGGTTCGTAGGGGAGCAGTACTTC. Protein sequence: CASSLAQGGFVGEQYF.